These 18 T cell receptor beta chains were all obtained from the same sample, sequenced in a study of OX40 agonist ivuxolimab in advanced cancers. Sequencing used immunoSEQ multiplex PCR; TCRdb keeps in-frame clones, though not all of them. This repertoire shows roughly 80,000 clones, 90% found once; its top ten account for approximately 0.7%. The specimen comprised CD4+ or CD8+ T cells sorted from blood, sampled in a trial of the OX40 agonist ivuxolimab. The receptors were gathered from an adult with an advanced solid tumor such as melanoma, head and neck, liver or kidney cancer.

The chain uses TRBV9 and TRBJ2-5; D ambiguous. Between the trimmed V and J ends, which lost 3 bases and 0 bases, there was a span of 6 bases. Germline V CDR1 and CDR2: SGDLS, YYNGEE. The CDR3 is 13 amino acids. The CDR3 loop is CASSGDHQETQYF. The CDR3 DNA follows: TGTGCCAGCAGCGGGGATCACCAAGAGACCCAGTACTTC.

The chain couples TRBV6-5 to TRBJ2-1; D may be TRBD2 (5 bases). Germline V gene lookup returns CDR1 MNHEY and CDR2 SVGAGI. Trimming stripped 0 bases from V and 3 bases from J, with 9 bases between. The CDR3 length is 15 residues. Here the CDR3 DNA reads TGTGCCAGCAGTTACTCTGCGGGTCTCTACAATGAGCAGTTCTTC. This sequence encodes CASSYSAGLYNEQFF.

The chain links TRBV20-1 to TRBJ1-4; D gene uncertain. This CDR3 comprises 11 residues. The V gene lost 0 bases and the J gene lost 7 bases, with 3 bases spanning the gap. Germline V gene lookup returns CDR1 DFQATT and CDR2 SNEGSKA (reference sequence). As DNA, the CDR3 is TGCAGTGCTAGAGATTTTGAAAAACTGTTTTTT. Its translation is CSARDFEKLFF.

The gene calls are TRBV19 and TRBJ1-5; a weak D match, TRBD1 (6 bases). The CDR3 runs to 15 residues. V gave up 1 base and J gave up 1 base, with 8 bases separating them. Germline lookup yields CDR1 LNHDA and CDR2 SQIVND (reference sequence). Written as DNA, the CDR3 is TGTGCCAGTAGTATAGTCGGACAGAGCAATCAGCCCCAGCATTTT. As protein: CASSIVGQSNQPQHF.

This clone was found a few times. This CDR3 is CASSRRPGQGAWYEQFF. The CDR3 bases are TGTGCCAGCAGTCGAAGGCCGGGACAGGGGGCCTGGTATGAGCAGTTCTTC. The V gene is TRBV27, the J gene TRBJ2-1, with 12 bases identical to TRBD1. Germline values: CDR1 MNHEY, CDR2 SMNVEV (reference sequence). J lost 8 bases, V lost 5 bases, and 13 bases had no gene match. There are 17 residues in the CDR3.

This clone was detected only once. At the DNA level, this CDR3 is encoded by other sequences in the same sample as well. J is TRBJ2-7 and V is TRBV5-1; 8 nucleotides match TRBD1. After removal of 4 bases from V and 1 base from J, the junction contained 4 bases not matched to a gene. CDR1 is SGHRS and CDR2 is YFSETQ in the germline V gene. The CDR3 is 14 amino acids. The CDR3 here is CASSPRDRSYEQYF. CDR3 nucleotide sequence: TGCGCCAGCAGCCCCCGGGACAGGTCCTACGAGCAGTACTTC.

The V and J genes are TRBV6-1 and TRBJ2-2, with D unresolved. Germline CDR1 reads MNHNS; CDR2 reads SASEGT. V lost 4 bases and J lost 0, with 6 bases in between. The CDR3 is 14 amino acids. The DNA for the CDR3 is TGTGCCAGCAGTGGCCCAGCGAACACCGGGGAGCTGTTTTTT. Protein sequence: CASSGPANTGELFF.

The J gene is TRBJ2-1, the V gene TRBV5-1; 11 positions match TRBD2. V shed 4 bases and J 8 bases; nucleotides not matched to a gene: 8. This CDR3 has 15 residues. Looked up from germline, CDR1 is SGHRS and CDR2 is YFSETQ. CDR3 DNA sequence: TGCGCCAGCAGCCCTCTAGCGGGAGGTGGCTATGAGCAGTTCTTC. It codes for CASSPLAGGGYEQFF.

The chain recombines TRBV6-5 with TRBJ2-1, with D possibly matching TRBD1 (6 bases). Germline V gives CDR1 MNHEY, CDR2 SVGAGI. V shed 6 bases and J shed 8 bases, with 17 bases lying between them. The length of the CDR3 is 14 residues. CDR3 protein: CASRAATGTDEQFF. In nucleotides, the CDR3 is TGTGCCAGCAGGGCCGCCACAGGGACGGATGAGCAGTTCTTC.

The chain joins TRBV6-5 to TRBJ2-5, with 7 bases fitting TRBD2. This CDR3 is 14 amino acids long. The germline V gene encodes CDR1 MNHEY and CDR2 SVGAGI. V dropped 0 bases and J dropped 5; count of bases not matched to a gene: 3. CDR3: CASSYSGGKETQYF. CDR3 sequence (DNA): TGTGCCAGCAGTTACTCGGGGGGGAAGGAGACCCAGTACTTC.

The chain combines TRBV1 with TRBJ2-7; TRBD2 was called by the table and not checked on the DNA. TRBV1 is noted as a pseudogene. CDR3 length: 11 amino acids. The CDR3 sequence: CTTRGGREQYF. The CDR3 region has the DNA TGCACCACCCGGGGCGGGAGGGAGCAGTACTTC.

The chain couples TRBV6-5 to TRBJ1-3, with D uncertain. Germline V gene data show CDR1 as MNHEY and CDR2 as SVGAGI. This CDR3 has 16 residues. V was trimmed by 0 bases and J by 1 base, leaving 10 bases between them. CDR3 DNA: TGTGCCAGCAGTTACTCCGGGTTCGGGTCTGGAAACACCATATATTTT. It translates to CASSYSGFGSGNTIYF.

The chain is built from TRBV5-1 and TRBJ2-3; D is unresolved. Germline lookup yields CDR1 SGHRS and CDR2 YFSETQ. CDR3 size: 13 residues. V was pared by 3 bases and J by 2 bases, with 7 bases between. The DNA of the CDR3 is TGCGCCAGCAGCTACGGCTACACAGATACGCAGTATTTT. Amino acids: CASSYGYTDTQYF. Full variable domain (missing parts from reference TRBV5-1 and TRBJ2-3): KAGVTQTPRYLIKTRGQQVTLSCSPISGHRSVSWYQQTPGQGLQFLFEYFSETQRNKGNFPGRFSGRQFSNSRSEMNVSTLELGDSALYLCASSYGYTDTQYFGPGTRLTVL.

The rearrangement links TRBV4-1 to TRBJ2-1; 14 bases are shared with TRBD2. CDR1 and CDR2 from the germline V gene are MGHRA and YSYEKL. The CDR3 consists of 16 residues. Trimming took 5 bases from V and 6 from J; bases not matched to a gene: 6. In DNA form, the CDR3 reads TGCGCCAGCAGCAACCGGGGGACTAGCGGGAGCAATGAGCAGTTCTTC. Protein sequence: CASSNRGTSGSNEQFF.

The rearrangement links TRBV7-9 to TRBJ2-5; possibly TRBD2 for D (6 bases). CDR3 length: 14 amino acids. The germline CDR1 and CDR2 sequences are SEHNR and FQNEAQ (reference sequence). With 5 bases removed from V and 3 bases from J, the gap between germline ends came to 13 bases. CDR3 region: CASSTRGLEETQYF. CDR3 DNA sequence: TGTGCCAGCAGCACGCGGGGATTGGAAGAGACCCAGTACTTC.

V usage is TRBV6-1 and J usage is TRBJ1-2; maybe TRBD1 (5 bases). The germline V and J ends were trimmed by 6 bases and 0 bases, with 11 bases remaining between them. The CDR3 contains 14 residues. CDR1 is MNHNS and CDR2 is SASEGT in the germline V gene. The CDR3 DNA reads TGTGCCAGCAGCGCCGACAGAACTAACTATGGCTACACCTTC. Its protein product is CASSADRTNYGYTF.

The chain recombines TRBV15 with TRBJ2-7; the match to TRBD2 covers 12 bases. The germline V gene encodes CDR1 LNHNV and CDR2 YYDKDF (reference sequence). With 6 bases clipped from V and 5 bases from J, the junction kept 5 bases outside the gene matches. The length of the CDR3 is 14 residues. CDR3 sequence (DNA): TGTGCCACCAGGAGGACTAGCGGGACGGACGAGCAGTACTTC. It is translated as CATRRTSGTDEQYF.

The chain is built from TRBV7-2 and TRBJ2-3; 9 bases fit TRBD2. Looked up from germline, CDR1 is SGHTA and CDR2 is FQGNSA. V lost 3 bases and J lost 3; bases outside the gene matches: 7. CDR3 size: 16 residues. CDR3 sequence: CASSFSGTSITDTQYF. In DNA, the CDR3 is TGTGCCAGCAGCTTCTCCGGGACTAGCATAACAGATACGCAGTATTTT.